These 32 T cell receptor beta chains came from one sample sequenced in a study of brain T cells in children with intractable seizures. Specified time point: blood from clinic visit 5 months post-surgery; TSC patient then seizure free. Sequencing used immunoSEQ multiplex PCR; TCRdb keeps in-frame clones, though not all of them. The sample consists of 340,000 or so clones, roughly 92% of them appearing once. Sample: peripheral blood, taken roughly 5 months after surgery. The receptors were gathered from a boy under three years old with tuberous sclerosis and intractable seizures.

This chain links TRBV29-1 with TRBJ1-3; D remains unclear. V lost 6 bases and J 0 bases, leaving 12 bases between the germline ends. CDR1 is SQVTM, CDR2 ANQGSEA, per germline. This CDR3 region has 14 residues. CDR3 in DNA: TGCAGCGTGAGGGCCGGCGTCTCTGGAAACACCATATATTTT. Translating it yields CSVRAGVSGNTIYF. Looking up the rest from reference TRBV29-1 and TRBJ1-3 gives the full variable domain: SAVISQKPSRDICQRGTSLTIQCQVDSQVTMMFWYRQQPGQSLTLIATANQGSEATYESGFVIDKFPISRPNLTFSTLTVSNMSPEDSSIYLCSVRAGVSGNTIYFGEGSWLTVV.

The J gene is TRBJ2-7, the V gene TRBV5-6; perhaps D is TRBD1 or TRBD2 (6 bases each). V was shortened by 6 bases and J by 0 bases, with 19 bases between the two germline ends. The CDR3 is made up of 16 amino acids. From germline, CDR1 is SGHDT and CDR2 YYEEEE. CDR3 amino acids: CASNPRGRAGSYEQYF. The CDR3 DNA follows: TGTGCCAGCAACCCCCGGGGGCGGGCCGGCTCCTACGAGCAGTACTTC.

This clone was found a few times. The chain is built from TRBV5-8 and TRBJ2-7; tentatively, D is TRBD1 (5 bases). The CDR3 spans 15 residues. CDR1 is SGHTS, CDR2 YDEGEE, per germline. Trimming removed 0 bases from V and 7 bases from J, with 17 bases in between. CDR3 nucleotide sequence: TGTGCCAGCAGCTTGGATCCATCGACAGTAAAAGAGCAGTACTTC. It yields the protein CASSLDPSTVKEQYF.

This sequence joins TRBV14 and TRBJ1-2, with 8 bases that match TRBD1. Germline loops: CDR1 SGHDN, CDR2 FVKESK. The CDR3 consists of 16 residues. Trimming took 0 bases from V and 6 from J; bases not matched to a gene: 9. CDR3 loop: CASSQDSAGGSDGYTF. The DNA of the CDR3 is TGTGCCAGCAGCCAAGATTCGGCAGGGGGCAGTGATGGCTACACCTTC.

The J gene is TRBJ2-1, the V gene TRBV10-3; 8 bases line up with TRBD2. The CDR3 is made up of 17 amino acids. V lost 4 bases to trimming and J lost 3 bases; unmatched junction nucleotides: 11. Per germline, CDR1 ENHRY and CDR2 SYGVKD. DNA of the CDR3: TGTGCCATCAGTGGCGGACCTAGCGGGTCCCACTACAATGAGCAGTTCTTC. Its translation is CAISGGPSGSHYNEQFF.

The V and J genes are TRBV3-1 (or the pseudogene TRBV3-2) and TRBJ1-2; 9 bases map to TRBD1. V shed 0 bases, J shed 5 bases, and the junction held 4 bases outside the gene matches. In germline, CDR1 is LGHDT, CDR2 YNNKEL (reference sequence). The CDR3 is made up of 15 amino acids. The CDR3 loop is CASSQEGQGHYGYTF. CDR3 nucleotide sequence: TGTGCCAGCAGCCAAGAGGGACAGGGTCATTATGGCTACACCTTC.

This clone occurred once. V and J are TRBV6-5 and TRBJ1-6, with D perhaps TRBD1 (5 bases). The CDR3 consists of 13 residues. Trimming removed 8 bases at V and 12 bases at J, with 17 bases between. From germline, CDR1 is MNHEY and CDR2 SVGAGI. CDR3 nucleotide sequence: TGTGCCAGCCGACCCGACCGGGGGGGACCCCTCCACTTT. Translating it yields CASRPDRGGPLHF.

This chain uses TRBV25-1 with TRBJ1-2; no clear D gene. V was trimmed by 11 bases and J by 4 bases, leaving 14 bases between them. Germline loops: CDR1 MGHDK, CDR2 SYGVNS. The length of the CDR3 is 12 residues. The CDR3 spells CASGGLGYGYTF. The CDR3 region has the DNA TGTGCCTCGGGAGGCTTAGGCTATGGCTACACCTTC.

The chain combines TRBV5-4 with TRBJ2-1; D is undetermined. Looked up from germline, CDR1 is SGHNT and CDR2 is YYREEE (reference sequence). The CDR3 spans 15 residues. V was cut by 2 bases and J by 8 bases, with 17 bases left in between. The CDR3 loop is CASSFSSDLRDEQFF. The CDR3 nucleotides read TGTGCCAGCAGCTTTTCGTCAGATCTCCGAGATGAGCAGTTCTTC.

This sequence joins TRBV5-1 and TRBJ1-6; a weak D match, TRBD1 (6 bases). The CDR3 contains 14 residues. V lost 4 bases, J lost 10 bases, and 15 bases lay in between. Germline V gene data show CDR1 as SGHRS and CDR2 as YFSETQ. In nucleotides, the CDR3 is TGCGCCAGCAGCACAGAGGACAGCTACTCACCCCTCCACTTT. This encodes CASSTEDSYSPLHF.

There are a few counts of this clone. The chain combines TRBV27 with TRBJ1-1; weak D call: TRBD1 (5 bases). The V gene lost 4 bases and the J gene lost 4 bases, with 16 bases spanning the gap. Germline CDR1 reads MNHEY; CDR2 reads SMNVEV (reference sequence). The CDR3 runs to 15 residues. CDR3 residues: CASSYAMWGGTEAFF. The CDR3 DNA is TGTGCCAGCAGTTACGCGATGTGGGGGGGCACTGAAGCTTTCTTT.

This clone has only one observation. The CDR3 sequence: CASSGRLGYEQYF. The CDR3 region has the DNA TGTGCCAGCAGTGGTCGGCTTGGATACGAGCAGTACTTC. The chain links TRBV27 to TRBJ2-7; the D is unclear. Trimming cost V 5 bases and J 4 bases, with 12 bases left between them. CDR3 size: 13 residues. Germline CDR1 is MNHEY and CDR2 is SMNVEV (reference sequence).

V is TRBV7-6 and J is TRBJ1-3, with no clear D. Germline-derived CDR1 and CDR2 are SGHVS and FNYEAQ. This CDR3 contains 15 residues. V was clipped by 4 bases and J by 0 bases, with 10 bases between them. The CDR3 spells CASSSDASSGNTIYF. CDR3 sequence (DNA): TGTGCCAGCAGCTCGGACGCCAGCTCTGGAAACACCATATATTTT. Looking up the rest from reference TRBV7-6 and TRBJ1-3 gives the full variable domain: GAGVSQSPRYKVTKRGQDVALRCDPISGHVSLYWYRQALGQGPEFLTYFNYEAQQDKSGLPNDRFSAERPEGSISTLTIQRTEQRDSAMYRCASSSDASSGNTIYFGEGSWLTVV.

J is TRBJ2-1 and V is TRBV24-1; 11 nucleotides match TRBD2. CDR1 KGHDR and CDR2 SFDVKD come from the germline V gene. The CDR3 contains 16 residues. Trimming at V came to 3 bases and at J to 6 bases, leaving 6 bases not matched to a gene. CDR3 bases: TGTGCCACCAGTGATCTAGCGGGAGGTGAAGTCAATGAGCAGTTCTTC. Amino acids: CATSDLAGGEVNEQFF.

The V and J genes are TRBV6-5 and TRBJ1-2; D possibly corresponds to TRBD1 (6 bases). Germline values: CDR1 MNHEY, CDR2 SVGAGI. Trimming took off 10 bases at V and 8 bases at J, with 17 bases between the two ends. The CDR3 has 12 amino acids. The CDR3: CAIPGDQGGYTF. DNA of the CDR3: TGTGCCATCCCAGGGGATCAAGGGGGCTACACCTTC.

The chain links TRBV7-8 to TRBJ1-2; 7 bases map to TRBD1. CDR1 and CDR2 from the germline V gene are SGHVS and FQNEAQ. The junction had 10 bases not matched to a gene; V was cut back by 2 bases and J by 4 bases. The CDR3 covers 16 residues. As DNA, the CDR3 is TGTGCCAGCAGCTTATTTAGACAGGGCATTCCCTATGGCTACACCTTC. It yields the protein CASSLFRQGIPYGYTF.

The chain recombines TRBV27 with TRBJ2-7, with D tentatively TRBD1 (7 bases). The CDR3 extends over 14 amino acids. CDR1 is MNHEY, CDR2 SMNVEV, per germline (reference sequence). Trimming pared 3 bases from V and 3 bases from J, leaving 12 bases between. CDR3 bases: TGTGCCAGCAGTTTGGGGACAGCGGGCTACGAGCAGTACTTC. Its translation is CASSLGTAGYEQYF.

The V gene is TRBV6-6, the J gene TRBJ1-2; D is possibly TRBD1 (6 bases). Looked up from germline, CDR1 is MNHNY and CDR2 is SVGAGI (reference sequence). With 0 bases removed from V and 4 bases from J, the gap between germline ends came to 12 bases. This CDR3 has 15 residues. CDR3 loop: CASSYSIQGSYGYTF. The CDR3 DNA follows: TGTGCCAGCAGTTACTCGATCCAGGGGAGCTATGGCTACACCTTC.

The chain employs TRBV19 and TRBJ2-1; tentative D call: TRBD2 (6 bases). Trimming left V 3 bases short and J 2 bases short, with 11 bases between. Germline-derived CDR1 and CDR2 are LNHDA and SQIVND (reference sequence). CDR3 length: 15 residues. In nucleotides, the CDR3 is TGTGCCAGTAGTATCCGGGAGCCCCCCTACAATGAGCAGTTCTTC. It yields the protein CASSIREPPYNEQFF.

This sequence joins TRBV6-5 and TRBJ1-5, with unresolved D. This CDR3 spans 14 amino acids. The germline V gene has CDR1 MNHEY and CDR2 SVGAGI. V lost 3 bases, J lost 4 bases, and 10 bases lay in between. CDR3 loop: CASSYRAGNQPQHF. Written as DNA, the CDR3 is TGTGCCAGCAGTTATAGGGCGGGGAATCAGCCCCAGCATTTT.

The genes are TRBV11-3 and TRBJ1-3, with 9 bases identical to TRBD1. This CDR3 contains 17 residues. The germline gives CDR1 SGHNT, CDR2 YENEEA. With V trimmed by 5 bases and J by 8 bases, 16 bases remained unmatched. The CDR3: CASSRSRDRDSAHTIYF. The CDR3 nucleotides read TGTGCCAGCAGCAGGTCCCGGGACAGGGATTCAGCCCACACCATATATTTT.

This chain connects TRBV4-1 to TRBJ2-1, with 7 bases aligning to TRBD2. Trimming at V came to 4 bases and at J to 8 bases, leaving 11 bases not matched to a gene. The CDR3 contains 15 residues. Germline V gene data show CDR1 as MGHRA and CDR2 as YSYEKL. CDR3 sequence (DNA): TGCGCCAGCAGCCTTTACGGACTAGAAGTTTATGAGCAGTTCTTC. Encoded protein: CASSLYGLEVYEQFF.

This chain connects TRBV4-1 to TRBJ2-7, with 7 bases aligning to TRBD2. The germline V gene encodes CDR1 MGHRA and CDR2 YSYEKL. The CDR3 loop spans 15 amino acids. With 0 bases clipped from V and 3 bases from J, the junction kept 5 bases outside the gene matches. CDR3 residues: CASSQDARDYYEQYF. The CDR3 region has the DNA TGCGCCAGCAGCCAAGATGCGCGGGACTACTACGAGCAGTACTTC.

The gene calls are TRBV7-9 and TRBJ2-1, with D hard to call. Germline loops: CDR1 SEHNR, CDR2 FQNEAQ (reference sequence). The CDR3 has 16 residues. With 4 bases removed from V and 0 bases from J, the gap between germline ends came to 13 bases. The CDR3 nucleotides are TGTGCCAGCAGCTCTGTTCTTCCCTTCTCCTACAATGAGCAGTTCTTC. Protein sequence: CASSSVLPFSYNEQFF.

This clone was seen once. This sequence joins TRBV6-2 or TRBV6-3 and TRBJ2-7, with D hard to call. CDR1 is MNHEY, CDR2 SVGEGT, per germline. Between the trimmed V and J ends, which lost 5 bases and 1 base, there was a span of 6 bases. This CDR3 has 12 amino acids. The CDR3 bases are TGTGCCAGCAGTCTGAGGTCCTACGAGCAGTACTTC. Translating gives CASSLRSYEQYF.

The chain has TRBV2 and TRBJ2-1, with unresolved D. Per the germline V gene, CDR1 is SNHLY and CDR2 is FYNNEI. V was cut by 8 bases and J by 2 bases, with 10 bases left in between. CDR3 length: 13 residues. This chain's CDR3 is CASDKGTYNEQFF. CDR3 DNA: TGTGCCAGCGACAAAGGGACCTACAATGAGCAGTTCTTC.

V usage is TRBV3-1 (or the pseudogene TRBV3-2) and J usage is TRBJ1-2, with D possibly TRBD1 on 5 matching bases. Between the trimmed V and J ends, which lost 7 bases and 8 bases, there was a span of 20 bases. Germline CDR1 and CDR2: LGHDT and YNNKEL (reference sequence). The length of the CDR3 is 14 residues. The chain's CDR3 is CASNPHNGGGGYTF. The CDR3 region has the DNA TGTGCCAGCAACCCCCACAACGGGGGTGGAGGCTACACCTTC.

The chain couples TRBV11-2 to TRBJ2-1, with 15 bases identical to TRBD2. J lost 8 bases, V lost 4 bases, and 15 bases had no gene match. The CDR3 loop spans 19 amino acids. Germline-derived CDR1 and CDR2 are SGHAT and FQNNGV. CDR3 region: CASSSPPGLAGGPRDEQFF. The CDR3 DNA follows: TGTGCCAGCAGCTCGCCTCCGGGACTAGCGGGGGGCCCTCGGGATGAGCAGTTCTTC.

This chain joins TRBV20-1 and TRBJ1-2; the D gene is possibly TRBD1 (5 bases). V dropped 3 bases and J dropped 4 bases, with 12 bases sitting between them. The CDR3 is 13 residues long. Germline CDR1 and CDR2: DFQATT and SNEGSKA (reference sequence). The CDR3 nucleotides read TGCAGTGCTAGTGCCAGGGACGCCTATGGCTACACCTTC. Amino acid sequence: CSASARDAYGYTF.

The chain uses TRBV7-6 and TRBJ2-7; 10 bases fit TRBD2. J lost 0 bases, V lost 5 bases, and 7 bases had no gene match. The CDR3 covers 16 residues. CDR1 is SGHVS and CDR2 is FNYEAQ in the germline V gene. The CDR3 sequence: CASSPGLASTSYEQYF. The CDR3 DNA follows: TGTGCCAGCAGCCCGGGACTAGCGAGTACCTCCTACGAGCAGTACTTC.

The chain recombines TRBV28 with TRBJ1-2, with D unresolved. Trimming took off 5 bases at V and 4 bases at J, with 11 bases between the two ends. The CDR3 spans 13 residues. Per germline, CDR1 MDHEN and CDR2 SYDVKM. This CDR3 is CASSENTGYGYTF. DNA of the CDR3: TGTGCCAGCAGTGAAAATACGGGCTATGGCTACACCTTC.

This sequence joins TRBV6-6 and TRBJ1-1, with D possibly matching TRBD1 (6 bases). Trimming removed 5 bases at V and 0 bases at J, with 16 bases between. The length of the CDR3 is 16 residues. Per germline, CDR1 MNHNY and CDR2 SVGAGI (reference sequence). CDR3 DNA: TGTGCCAGCAGTCCCGGGGGGGGGCGGATGAACACTGAAGCTTTCTTT. Protein sequence: CASSPGGGRMNTEAFF.